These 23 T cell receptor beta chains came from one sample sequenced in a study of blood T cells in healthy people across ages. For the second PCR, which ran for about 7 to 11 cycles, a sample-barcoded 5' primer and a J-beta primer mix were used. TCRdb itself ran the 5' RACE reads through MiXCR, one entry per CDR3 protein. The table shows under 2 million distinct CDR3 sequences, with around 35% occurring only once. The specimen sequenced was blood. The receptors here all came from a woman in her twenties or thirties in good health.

The CDR3 bases are TGTGCCAGCAGCTGGACCCTGCTTGCCGGGACAGATTACAATGAGCAGTTCTTC. Its protein product is CASSWTLLAGTDYNEQFF. The chain uses TRBV7-6 and TRBJ2-1; TRBD1 matches 7 bases. Germline-derived CDR1 and CDR2 are SGHVS and FNYEAQ. V lost 4 bases and J lost 4; bases outside the gene matches: 16. This CDR3 has 18 amino acids.

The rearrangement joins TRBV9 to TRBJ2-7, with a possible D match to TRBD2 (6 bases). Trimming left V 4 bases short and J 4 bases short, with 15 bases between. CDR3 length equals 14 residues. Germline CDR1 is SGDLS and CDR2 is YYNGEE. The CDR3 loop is CASSLGSGYYEQYF. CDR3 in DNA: TGTGCCAGCAGCCTGGGTAGCGGTTATTACGAGCAGTACTTC.

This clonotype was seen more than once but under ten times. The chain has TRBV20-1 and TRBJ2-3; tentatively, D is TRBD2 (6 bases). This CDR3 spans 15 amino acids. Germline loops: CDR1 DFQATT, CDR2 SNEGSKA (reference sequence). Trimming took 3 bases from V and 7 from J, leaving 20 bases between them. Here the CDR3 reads CSASALRGAVYTQYF. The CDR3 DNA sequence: TGCAGTGCTAGCGCCTTGCGGGGAGCTGTTTATACGCAGTATTTT.

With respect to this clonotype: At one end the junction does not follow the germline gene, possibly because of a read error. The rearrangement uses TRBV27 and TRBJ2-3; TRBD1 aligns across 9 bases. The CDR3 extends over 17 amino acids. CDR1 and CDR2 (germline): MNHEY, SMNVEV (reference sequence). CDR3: CASSPWGQGIGTATQYF. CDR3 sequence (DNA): TGTGCCAGCAGTCCCTGGGGACAGGGTATTGGCACAGCTACGCAGTATTTT.

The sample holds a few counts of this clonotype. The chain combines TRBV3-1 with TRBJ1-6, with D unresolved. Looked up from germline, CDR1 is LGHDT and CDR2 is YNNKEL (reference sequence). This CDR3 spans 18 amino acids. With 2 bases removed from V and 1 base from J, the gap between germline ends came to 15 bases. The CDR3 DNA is TGTGCCAGCAGCCAATACGTAGGTGGAAGGTCCTATAATTCACCCCTCCACTTT. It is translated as CASSQYVGGRSYNSPLHF.

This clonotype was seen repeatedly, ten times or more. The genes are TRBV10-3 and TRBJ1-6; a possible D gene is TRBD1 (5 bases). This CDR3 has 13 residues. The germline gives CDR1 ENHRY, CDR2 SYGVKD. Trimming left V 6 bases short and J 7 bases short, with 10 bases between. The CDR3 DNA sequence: TGTGCCATCAGGCGGGGGGTAAATTCACCCCTCCACTTT. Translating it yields CAIRRGVNSPLHF.

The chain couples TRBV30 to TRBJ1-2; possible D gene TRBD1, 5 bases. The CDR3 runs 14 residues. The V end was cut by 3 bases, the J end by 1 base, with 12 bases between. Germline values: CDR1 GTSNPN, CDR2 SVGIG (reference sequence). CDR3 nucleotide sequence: TGTGCCTGGAGGGTCAGGGCGAGTAACTATGGCTACACCTTC. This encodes CAWRVRASNYGYTF.

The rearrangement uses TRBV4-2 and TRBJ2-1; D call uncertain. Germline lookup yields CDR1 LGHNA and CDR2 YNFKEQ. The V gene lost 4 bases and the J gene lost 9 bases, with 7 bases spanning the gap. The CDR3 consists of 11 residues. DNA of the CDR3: TGTGCCAGCAGCCGAGGATTTGAGCAGTTCTTC. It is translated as CASSRGFEQFF.

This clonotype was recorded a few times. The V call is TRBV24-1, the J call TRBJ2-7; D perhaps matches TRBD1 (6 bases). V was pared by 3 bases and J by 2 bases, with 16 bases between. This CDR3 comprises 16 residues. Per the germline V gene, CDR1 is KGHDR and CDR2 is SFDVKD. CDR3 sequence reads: CATSDPGQSSTYEQYF. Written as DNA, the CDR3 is TGTGCCACCAGTGATCCCGGACAGTCTTCGACCTACGAGCAGTACTTC.

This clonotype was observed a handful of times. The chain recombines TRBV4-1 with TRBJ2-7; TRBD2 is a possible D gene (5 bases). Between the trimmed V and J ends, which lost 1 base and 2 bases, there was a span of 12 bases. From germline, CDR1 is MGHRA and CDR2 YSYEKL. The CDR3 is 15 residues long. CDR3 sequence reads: CASSQGGSFTYEQYF. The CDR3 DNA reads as TGCGCCAGCAGCCAAGGCGGGTCGTTTACCTACGAGCAGTACTTC.

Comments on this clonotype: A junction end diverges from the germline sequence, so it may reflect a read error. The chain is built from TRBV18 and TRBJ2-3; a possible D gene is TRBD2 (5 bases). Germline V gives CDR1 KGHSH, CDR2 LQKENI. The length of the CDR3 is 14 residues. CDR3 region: CASGRYSLTDTQYF. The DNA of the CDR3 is TGCGCCAGCGGCAGGTACAGCCTCACAGATACGCAGTATTTT.

DNA for the CDR3: TGTGCCAGCAGCCCCATTCCAGGGGGGAATCAGCCCCAGCATTTT. Its protein product is CASSPIPGGNQPQHF. The J gene is TRBJ1-5, the V gene TRBV6-1, with 7 bases aligning to TRBD1. The CDR3 covers 15 residues. V shed 6 bases, J shed 4 bases, and the junction held 9 bases outside the gene matches. Germline CDR1 is MNHNS and CDR2 is SASEGT.

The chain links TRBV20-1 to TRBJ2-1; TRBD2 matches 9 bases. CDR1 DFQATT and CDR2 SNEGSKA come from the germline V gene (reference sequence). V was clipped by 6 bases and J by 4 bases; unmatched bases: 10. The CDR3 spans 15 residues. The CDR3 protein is CSASGRTSDYNEQFF. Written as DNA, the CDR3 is TGCAGTGCCAGTGGTCGGACTAGCGATTACAATGAGCAGTTCTTC.

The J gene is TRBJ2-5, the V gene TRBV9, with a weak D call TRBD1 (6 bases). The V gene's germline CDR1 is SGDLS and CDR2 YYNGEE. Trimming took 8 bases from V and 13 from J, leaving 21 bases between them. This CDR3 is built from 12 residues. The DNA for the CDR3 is TGTGCCAGAACAGGGTCTCTCTACGAGCGGTACTTC. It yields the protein CARTGSLYERYF.

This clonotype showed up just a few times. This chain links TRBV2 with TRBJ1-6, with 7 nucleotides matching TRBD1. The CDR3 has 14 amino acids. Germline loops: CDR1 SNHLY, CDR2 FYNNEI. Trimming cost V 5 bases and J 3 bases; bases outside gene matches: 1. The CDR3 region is CASSRDSYNSPLHF. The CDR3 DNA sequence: TGTGCCAGCAGTCGGGACAGCTATAATTCACCCCTCCACTTT.

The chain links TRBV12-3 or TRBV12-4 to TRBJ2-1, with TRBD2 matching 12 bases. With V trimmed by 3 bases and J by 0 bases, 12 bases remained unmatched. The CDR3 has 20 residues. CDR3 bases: TGTGCCAGCAGTTTGGCTGTGGGACTAGCGGGCCTACTCTCCTACAATGAGCAGTTCTTC. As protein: CASSLAVGLAGLLSYNEQFF.

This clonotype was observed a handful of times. The CDR3, as DNA: TGCAGCGTTGAAACGATGGAGGGCACAGATACGCAGTATTTT. Residues: CSVETMEGTDTQYF. The chain links TRBV29-1 to TRBJ2-3, with D maybe TRBD2 (5 bases). V dropped 2 bases and J dropped 1 base, with 10 bases sitting between them. Germline CDR1 and CDR2: SQVTM and ANQGSEA. This CDR3 spans 14 amino acids.

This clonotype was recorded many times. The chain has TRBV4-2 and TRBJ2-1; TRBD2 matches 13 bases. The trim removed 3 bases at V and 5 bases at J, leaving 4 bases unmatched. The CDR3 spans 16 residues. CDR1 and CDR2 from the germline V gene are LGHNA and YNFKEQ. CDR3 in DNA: TGTGCCAGCAGCCAGGCACTAGCGGGAGGGCACAATGAGCAGTTCTTC. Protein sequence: CASSQALAGGHNEQFF.

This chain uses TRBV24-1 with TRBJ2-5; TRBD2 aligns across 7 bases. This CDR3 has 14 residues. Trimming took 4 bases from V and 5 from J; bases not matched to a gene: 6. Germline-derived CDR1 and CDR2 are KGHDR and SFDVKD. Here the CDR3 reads CATSEAGLSETQYF. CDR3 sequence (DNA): TGTGCCACCAGTGAGGCGGGACTAAGCGAGACCCAGTACTTC.

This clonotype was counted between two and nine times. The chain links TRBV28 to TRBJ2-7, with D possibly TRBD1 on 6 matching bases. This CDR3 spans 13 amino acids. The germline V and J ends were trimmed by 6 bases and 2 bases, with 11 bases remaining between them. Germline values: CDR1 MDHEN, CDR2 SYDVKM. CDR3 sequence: CASRADSAYEQYF. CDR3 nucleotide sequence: TGTGCCAGCAGAGCGGACAGCGCCTACGAGCAGTACTTC.

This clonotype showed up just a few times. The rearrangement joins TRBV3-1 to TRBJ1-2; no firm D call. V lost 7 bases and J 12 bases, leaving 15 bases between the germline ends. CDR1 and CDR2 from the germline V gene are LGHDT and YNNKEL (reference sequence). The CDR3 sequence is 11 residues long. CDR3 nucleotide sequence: TGTGCCAGCAAGGGTACTTTGGATCACACCTTC. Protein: CASKGTLDHTF.

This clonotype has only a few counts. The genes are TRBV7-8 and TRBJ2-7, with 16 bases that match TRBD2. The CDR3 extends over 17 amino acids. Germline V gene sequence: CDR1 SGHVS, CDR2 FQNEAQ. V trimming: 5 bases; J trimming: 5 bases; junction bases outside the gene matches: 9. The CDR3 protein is CASSRGTSGGVSHEQYF. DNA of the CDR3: TGTGCCAGCAGCCGAGGGACTAGCGGGGGGGTATCCCACGAGCAGTACTTC. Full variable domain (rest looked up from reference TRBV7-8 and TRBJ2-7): GAGVSQSPRYKVAKRGQDVALRCDPISGHVSLFWYQQALGQGPEFLTYFQNEAQLDKSGLPSDRFFAERPEGSVSTLKIQRTQQEDSAVYLCASSRGTSGGVSHEQYFGPGTRLTVT.

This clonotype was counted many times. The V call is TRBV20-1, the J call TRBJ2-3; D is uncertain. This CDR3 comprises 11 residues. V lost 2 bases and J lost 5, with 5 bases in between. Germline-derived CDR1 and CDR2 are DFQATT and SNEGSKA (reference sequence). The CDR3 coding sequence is TGCAGTGCTAGACAAGTAGATACGCAGTATTTT. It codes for CSARQVDTQYF.